This TCR beta chain was recovered during a study of blood T cell repertoires in COVID-19. Study as a whole: COVID-19 samples from acute and convalescent phases originated in the United States, Italy and Spain. Sources were T cells, B-cell-depleted T cells, or PBMCs; the material itself was cDNA or gDNA.

This table comes from immunoSEQ multiplex PCR, and its TCRdb copy is limited to in-frame clones, with some not included. The sample has about 270,000 clones; roughly 86% are singletons. This CDR3 comprises 14 residues. Germline V gene sequence: CDR1 WNHNN, CDR2 SYGVQD (reference sequence). J lost 7 bases, V lost 4 bases, and 7 bases had no gene match. The source of this sequence is a woman of 80 years or more with COVID-19, enrolled during active disease. Sequenced sample: peripheral blood. The chain uses TRBV10-1 and TRBJ2-1; 7 bases are shared with TRBD1. The CDR3 reads CASSGGGIGNEQFF. As DNA, the CDR3 is TGCGCCAGCAGTGGAGGGGGCATCGGGAATGAGCAGTTCTTC.